This TCR beta chain appears in the sequencing data of a study of T cells in Graves' hyperthyroidism and ophthalmopathy. RNA transcripts served as the template for amplifying TCR beta CDR3 regions. TCR CDR3 underwent first-round RT-PCR with the HTBI primer set. TCRdb processed the multiplex PCR reads anew with MiXCR; each CDR3 protein has one entry. This sample has 300,000 to 450,000 distinct CDR3 sequences, with around 13% found just once. From under 12 ml of fresh peripheral blood, PBMCs were isolated. The CDR3 runs to 13 residues. Trimming cost V 0 bases and J 6 bases, with 8 bases left between them. Germline V gene lookup returns CDR1 SGHRS and CDR2 YFSETQ.

The TCR was taken from an older woman with Graves' hyperthyroidism. Sequencing used blood. V usage is TRBV5-1 and J usage is TRBJ2-3, with no clear D. The CDR3 protein is CASSLDQGDTQYF. CDR3 nucleotides: TGCGCCAGCAGCTTGGACCAAGGGGATACGCAGTATTTT.